The text below deals with one T cell receptor beta chain. The target antigen is unknown. Trimming took off 0 bases at V and 8 bases at J, with 17 bases between the two ends. The CDR3 covers 16 residues. Germline V CDR1 and CDR2: LNHDA, SQIVND (reference sequence). This sample stems from a study of CD8 T cells in Susac syndrome. With random hexamers, reverse transcription was performed on roughly 0.5 to 1 ug of RNA. Amplification of TCR beta CDR3 was carried out by immunoSEQ multiplex PCR, which covered 54 Vbeta and 13 Jbeta segments. A single record per CDR3 protein comes from TCRdb applying MiXCR to the immunoSEQ multiplex PCR reads. Of a few hundred thousand distinct CDR3 sequences detected, around 85% appear once; the ten largest clones hold about 0.1%. Regarding the study as a whole: It was acknowledged by the study that relatively few individuals were included in its TCR sequencing and HLA analysis.

Patients with stable or active relapsing-remitting disease, all of them treatment-naive, made up the multiple sclerosis controls. The rearrangement links TRBV19 to TRBJ2-1; D ambiguous. The TCR sequence derives from a human donor with multiple sclerosis. Sequencing used CD8+ T cells from PBMCs. Here the CDR3 reads CASSIDSVFESDEQFF. CDR3 bases: TGTGCCAGTAGTATAGACTCCGTCTTCGAAAGCGATGAGCAGTTCTTC.